This T cell receptor (beta chain) was obtained from a study of shared clonotypes between healthy human individuals. Regarding the study as a whole: The authors sampled blood alone, and tissue repertoires likely differ.

Points on this clone: Antigen: not known.

CD8 cells regarded as naive lacked CD45RO, were positively chosen for CCR7, and omitted terminally differentiated effector memory CD45RA+ cells. Adult Caucasians living in Nashville, Tennessee made up all of the donors. This CDR3 has 15 residues. CDR1 is SEHNR and CDR2 is FQNEAQ in the germline V gene (reference sequence). Trimming cost V 3 bases and J 3 bases, with 12 bases left between them. The authors' processing: Quality scores were absent from the junction-only immunoSEQ sequences, so filtering differed. Data came from immunoSEQ multiplex PCR; TCRdb stores just in-frame clones and leaves some out. The D gene and trimming were derived from the DNA, and the V and J assignments and clone size from that table. The sample holds some 2.1 million clones, around 93% seen once.

This sequence was found in a man aged 18 to 29 in good health. Some clones in this sample may be carry-over from other donors' samples. Input material: naive CD8+ T cells from PBMCs. This chain uses TRBV7-9 with TRBJ1-5; D possibly corresponds to TRBD1 (6 bases). CDR3 region: CASSLGGPSNQPQHF. In DNA, the CDR3 is TGTGCCAGCAGCTTGGGGGGCCCTTCCAATCAGCCCCAGCATTTT.